These 17 T cell receptor beta chains share one sample of origin, sequenced in a study of cytomegalovirus exposure and HLA in healthy donors. The PCR contained 60 Vbeta and 13 Jbeta primers. Here immunoSEQ multiplex PCR was the method, and the copy in TCRdb shows in-frame clones only, minus some. The table records nearly 110,000 clones, around 75% of them present only once. The sequenced material came from PBMCs. The receptors were sampled from a female donor in good health and CMV-seronegative.

This clone was detected once. V and J are TRBV28 and TRBJ2-7; 12 bases are a match to TRBD2. V gave up 4 bases and J gave up 3 bases; unmatched junction bases: 10. Germline loops: CDR1 MDHEN, CDR2 SYDVKM. CDR3 size: 17 residues. The CDR3, as DNA: TGTGCCAGCAGTTCGCAGGGACTAGCGGGCCACGACTACGAGCAGTACTTC. The encoded protein is CASSSQGLAGHDYEQYF.

The rearrangement joins TRBV19 to TRBJ2-1; TRBD1 aligns across 7 bases. Trimming cost V 5 bases and J 5 bases; bases outside gene matches: 6. The CDR3 is 14 residues long. Germline assignment: CDR1 LNHDA and CDR2 SQIVND (reference sequence). CDR3 coding DNA: TGTGCCAGTAGTCGACAGGGCCCCCACAATGAGCAGTTCTTC. Translation: CASSRQGPHNEQFF.

The chain employs TRBV18 and TRBJ2-1; D possibly corresponds to TRBD1 (6 bases). CDR3 length: 15 amino acids. Germline CDR1 and CDR2: KGHSH and LQKENI. Between the trimmed V and J ends, which lost 2 bases and 2 bases, there was a span of 10 bases. The CDR3 bases are TGTGCCAGCTCACCAGGACAGCGAACCTACAATGAGCAGTTCTTC. The encoded protein is CASSPGQRTYNEQFF.

This chain uses TRBV10-3 with TRBJ2-1, with a possible D match to TRBD1 (5 bases). Trimming stripped 9 bases from V and 7 bases from J, with 10 bases between. This CDR3 is built from 11 residues. Germline values: CDR1 ENHRY, CDR2 SYGVKD. The CDR3 nucleotides are TGTGCCATGGGAAGGGGTAATGAGCAGTTCTTC. Its translation is CAMGRGNEQFF.

The V gene is TRBV29-1, the J gene TRBJ2-1; 9 nucleotides match TRBD1. The CDR3 contains 13 residues. Germline V gene sequence: CDR1 SQVTM, CDR2 ANQGSEA. The trim removed 6 bases at V and 6 bases at J, leaving 6 bases unmatched. CDR3 residues: CSVRDRASNEQFF. The DNA for the CDR3 is TGCAGCGTCCGGGACAGGGCGTCCAATGAGCAGTTCTTC.

The chain links TRBV4-1 to TRBJ2-1, with a weak D call TRBD1 (6 bases). Trimming took off 6 bases at V and 9 bases at J, with 36 bases between the two ends. This CDR3 region has 20 residues. Germline CDR1 and CDR2: MGHRA and YSYEKL. The CDR3 DNA sequence: TGCGCCAGCAGTCCAAGACAGGTCCCGTATCCCGGGACCTCCGTCGGTGAGCAGTTCTTC. Amino acids: CASSPRQVPYPGTSVGEQFF.

The rearrangement uses TRBV28 and TRBJ1-1, with D possibly matching TRBD1 (5 bases). The V gene lost 3 bases and the J gene lost 6 bases, with 14 bases spanning the gap. There are 14 residues in the CDR3. Germline V gene sequence: CDR1 MDHEN, CDR2 SYDVKM. The CDR3 DNA follows: TGTGCCAGCAGTTTCCGGGGGGGAGGAGCTGAAGCTTTCTTT. Residues: CASSFRGGGAEAFF.

The chain joins TRBV7-8 to TRBJ1-2; no clear D. The germline V gene encodes CDR1 SGHVS and CDR2 FQNEAQ. V lost 3 bases and J 11 bases, leaving 16 bases between the germline ends. This CDR3 has 13 residues. CDR3 sequence: CASSFLSSVPYTF. The CDR3 region has the DNA TGTGCCAGCAGCTTTCTCTCTTCGGTGCCATACACCTTC.

This chain connects TRBV7-2 to TRBJ2-1; 13 positions agree with TRBD2. The CDR3 consists of 15 residues. V gave up 5 bases and J gave up 6 bases; unmatched junction bases: 4. Germline assignment: CDR1 SGHTA and CDR2 FQGNSA. In nucleotides, the CDR3 is TGTGCCAGCAGCCCACTAGCGGGAGGGGGCAATGAGCAGTTCTTC. Amino acids: CASSPLAGGGNEQFF.

V is TRBV6-4 and J is TRBJ2-1, with unresolved D. Between the trimmed V and J ends, which lost 6 bases and 1 base, there was a span of 7 bases. This CDR3 region has 13 residues. Per the germline V gene, CDR1 is MRHNA and CDR2 is SNTAGT. CDR3 in amino acids: CASRFSSYNEQFF. CDR3 DNA: TGTGCCAGCAGGTTCTCTTCCTACAATGAGCAGTTCTTC.

Relative to its sample, this clone is medium-sized (0.01 to 0.1%). The chain is built from TRBV5-5 and TRBJ1-5, with a weak D call TRBD1 (6 bases). Germline assignment: CDR1 SGHKS and CDR2 YYEKEE (reference sequence). V gave up 0 bases and J gave up 0 bases, with 7 bases separating them. The CDR3 runs to 15 residues. For the CDR3, the DNA is TGTGCCAGCAGCTTGGGACAGGATAGCAATCAGCCCCAGCATTTT. This gives the protein CASSLGQDSNQPQHF.

The chain is built from TRBV7-9 and TRBJ2-1; 10 bases fit TRBD2. V lost 5 bases, J lost 7 bases, and 8 bases stayed unmatched. Germline CDR1 and CDR2: SEHNR and FQNEAQ (reference sequence). The CDR3 extends over 15 amino acids. CDR3 nucleotides: TGTGCCAGCAGCCCTCTAGCGGGAGCTCTAAATGAGCAGTTCTTC. Protein sequence: CASSPLAGALNEQFF.

This clone has only one observation. The chain carries TRBV6-5 and TRBJ2-5; D unresolved. CDR1 and CDR2 (germline): MNHEY, SVGAGI. The CDR3 sequence is 13 residues long. V was shortened by 8 bases and J by 2 bases, with 12 bases between the two germline ends. The CDR3 coding sequence is TGTGCCAGCGAAAACCGGGTACAAGAGACCCAGTACTTC. This codes for CASENRVQETQYF.

This chain links TRBV15 with TRBJ2-1; TRBD2 aligns across 9 bases. The CDR3 loop spans 14 amino acids. CDR1 is LNHNV, CDR2 YYDKDF, per germline (reference sequence). V trimming: 1 base; J trimming: 7 bases; junction bases outside the gene matches: 2. CDR3 bases: TGTGCCACCAGCAGAGCGCGGGAGGGAAATGAGCAGTTCTTC. Amino acids: CATSRAREGNEQFF.

The rearrangement uses TRBV7-3 and TRBJ1-1; D is unclear. V lost 2 bases and J 0 bases, leaving 10 bases between the germline ends. The length of the CDR3 is 15 residues. Looked up from germline, CDR1 is SGHTA and CDR2 is FQGTGA. The CDR3 reads CASSLDSFMNTEAFF. The CDR3 DNA reads as TGTGCCAGCAGCTTAGACTCTTTCATGAACACTGAAGCTTTCTTT.

This clone has only one observation. The rearrangement uses TRBV29-1 and TRBJ2-7; D perhaps matches TRBD1 (5 bases). V lost 4 bases and J lost 0, with 19 bases in between. Germline loops: CDR1 SQVTM, CDR2 ANQGSEA. The CDR3 extends over 16 amino acids. The CDR3 sequence: CSVVPTSRVASYEQYF. The CDR3 coding sequence is TGCAGCGTTGTCCCCACTTCCAGGGTGGCCTCCTACGAGCAGTACTTC.

The rearrangement uses TRBV27 and TRBJ2-7; 8 positions agree with TRBD2. The germline V gene encodes CDR1 MNHEY and CDR2 SMNVEV (reference sequence). CDR3 length: 14 residues. The ends lost 3 bases at V and 1 base at J; junction bases unmatched: 2. CDR3 sequence (DNA): TGTGCCAGCAGTTTTAGCGGGACTTCCTACGAGCAGTACTTC. This sequence encodes CASSFSGTSYEQYF.